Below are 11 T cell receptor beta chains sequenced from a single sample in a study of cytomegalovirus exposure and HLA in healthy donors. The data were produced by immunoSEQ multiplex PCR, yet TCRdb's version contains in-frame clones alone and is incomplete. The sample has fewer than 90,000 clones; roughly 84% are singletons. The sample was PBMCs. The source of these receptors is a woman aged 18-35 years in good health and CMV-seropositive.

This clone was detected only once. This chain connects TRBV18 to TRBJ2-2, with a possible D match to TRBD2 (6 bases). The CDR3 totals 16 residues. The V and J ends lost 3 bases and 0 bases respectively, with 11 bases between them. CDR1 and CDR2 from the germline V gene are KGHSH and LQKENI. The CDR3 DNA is TGTGCCAGCTCACCCGGAGGGCCCGCGAACACCGGGGAGCTGTTTTTT. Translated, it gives CASSPGGPANTGELFF.

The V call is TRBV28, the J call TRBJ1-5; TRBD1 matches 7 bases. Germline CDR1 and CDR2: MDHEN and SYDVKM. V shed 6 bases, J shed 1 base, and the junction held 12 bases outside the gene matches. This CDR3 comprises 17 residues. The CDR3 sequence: CASRQGTGRMSNQPQHF. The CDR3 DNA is TGTGCCAGCAGACAGGGGACCGGGCGTATGAGCAATCAGCCCCAGCATTTT.

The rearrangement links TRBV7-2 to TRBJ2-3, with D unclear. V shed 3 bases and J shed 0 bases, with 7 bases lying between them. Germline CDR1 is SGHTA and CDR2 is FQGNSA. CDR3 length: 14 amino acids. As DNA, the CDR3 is TGTGCCAGCAGCTTCTTTACTAGCACAGATACGCAGTATTTT. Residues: CASSFFTSTDTQYF. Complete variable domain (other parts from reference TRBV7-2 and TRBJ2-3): GAGVSQSPSNKVTEKGKDVELRCDPISGHTALYWYRQSLGQGLEFLIYFQGNSAPDKSGLPSDRFSAERTGGSVSTLTIQRTQQEDSAVYLCASSFFTSTDTQYFGPGTRLTVL.

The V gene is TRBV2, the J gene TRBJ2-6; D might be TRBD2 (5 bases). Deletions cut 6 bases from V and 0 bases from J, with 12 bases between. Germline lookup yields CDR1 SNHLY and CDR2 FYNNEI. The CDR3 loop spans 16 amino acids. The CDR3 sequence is CASRAGIHSGANVLTF. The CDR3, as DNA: TGTGCCAGCAGGGCCGGGATTCACTCTGGGGCCAACGTCCTGACTTTC. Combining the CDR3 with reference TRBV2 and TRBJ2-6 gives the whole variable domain EPEVTQTPSHQVTQMGQEVILRCVPISNHLYFYWYRQILGQKVEFLVSFYNNEISEKSEIFDDQFSVERPDGSNFTLKIRSTKLEDSAMYFCASRAGIHSGANVLTFGAGSRLTVL.

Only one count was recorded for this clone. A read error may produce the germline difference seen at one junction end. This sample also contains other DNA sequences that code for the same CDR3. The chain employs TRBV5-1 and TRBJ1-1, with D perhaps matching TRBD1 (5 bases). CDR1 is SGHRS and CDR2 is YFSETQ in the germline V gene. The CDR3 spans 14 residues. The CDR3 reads CASSLYQGDTEAFF. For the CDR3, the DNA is TGCGCCAGTAGCTTGTACCAGGGTGACACTGAAGCTTTCTTT.

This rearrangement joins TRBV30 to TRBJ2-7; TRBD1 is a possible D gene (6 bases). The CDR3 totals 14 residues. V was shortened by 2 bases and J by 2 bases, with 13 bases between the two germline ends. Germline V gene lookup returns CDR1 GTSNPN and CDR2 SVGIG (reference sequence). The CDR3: CAWSPLKGAYEQYF. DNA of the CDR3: TGTGCCTGGAGTCCCCTAAAGGGGGCCTACGAGCAGTACTTC.

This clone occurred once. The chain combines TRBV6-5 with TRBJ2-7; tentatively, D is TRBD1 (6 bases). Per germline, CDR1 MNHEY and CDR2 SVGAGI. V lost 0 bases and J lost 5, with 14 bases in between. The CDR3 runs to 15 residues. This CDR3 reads CASSYSSRGAHEQYF. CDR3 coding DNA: TGTGCCAGCAGTTACTCGTCCAGGGGAGCCCACGAGCAGTACTTC.

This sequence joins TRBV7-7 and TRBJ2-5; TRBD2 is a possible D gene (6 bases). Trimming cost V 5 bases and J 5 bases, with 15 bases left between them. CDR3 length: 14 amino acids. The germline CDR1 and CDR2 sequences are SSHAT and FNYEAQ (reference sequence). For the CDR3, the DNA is TGTGCCAGCAGCCGGGACTGGGGTACCGAGACCCAGTACTTC. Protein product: CASSRDWGTETQYF. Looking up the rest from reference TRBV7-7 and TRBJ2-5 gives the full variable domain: GAGVSQSPRYKVTKRGQDVTLRCDPISSHATLYWYQQALGQGPEFLTYFNYEAQPDKSGLPSDRFSAERPEGSISTLTIQRTEQRDSAMYRCASSRDWGTETQYFGPGTRLLVL.

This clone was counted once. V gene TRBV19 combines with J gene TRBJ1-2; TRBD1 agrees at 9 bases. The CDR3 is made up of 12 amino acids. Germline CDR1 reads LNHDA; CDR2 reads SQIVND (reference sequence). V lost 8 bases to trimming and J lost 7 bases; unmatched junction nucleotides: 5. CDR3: CASFTGGRGYTF. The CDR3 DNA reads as TGTGCCAGTTTTACAGGGGGCCGTGGCTACACCTTC.

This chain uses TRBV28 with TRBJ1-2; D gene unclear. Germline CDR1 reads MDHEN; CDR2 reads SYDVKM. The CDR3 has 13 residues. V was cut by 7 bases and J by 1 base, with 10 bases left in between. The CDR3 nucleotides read TGTGCCAGCACCCCTTCCTATAACTATGGCTACACCTTC. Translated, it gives CASTPSYNYGYTF.

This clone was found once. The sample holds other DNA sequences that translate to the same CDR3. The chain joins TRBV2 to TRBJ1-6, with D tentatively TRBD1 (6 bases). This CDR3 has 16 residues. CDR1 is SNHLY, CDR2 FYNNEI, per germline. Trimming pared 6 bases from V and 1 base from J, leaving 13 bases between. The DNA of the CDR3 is TGTGCCAGCAGAGACAGGATCAGTTCCTATAATTCACCCCTCCACTTT. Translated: CASRDRISSYNSPLHF. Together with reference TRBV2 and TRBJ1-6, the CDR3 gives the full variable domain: EPEVTQTPSHQVTQMGQEVILRCVPISNHLYFYWYRQILGQKVEFLVSFYNNEISEKSEIFDDQFSVERPDGSNFTLKIRSTKLEDSAMYFCASRDRISSYNSPLHFGNGTRLTVT.